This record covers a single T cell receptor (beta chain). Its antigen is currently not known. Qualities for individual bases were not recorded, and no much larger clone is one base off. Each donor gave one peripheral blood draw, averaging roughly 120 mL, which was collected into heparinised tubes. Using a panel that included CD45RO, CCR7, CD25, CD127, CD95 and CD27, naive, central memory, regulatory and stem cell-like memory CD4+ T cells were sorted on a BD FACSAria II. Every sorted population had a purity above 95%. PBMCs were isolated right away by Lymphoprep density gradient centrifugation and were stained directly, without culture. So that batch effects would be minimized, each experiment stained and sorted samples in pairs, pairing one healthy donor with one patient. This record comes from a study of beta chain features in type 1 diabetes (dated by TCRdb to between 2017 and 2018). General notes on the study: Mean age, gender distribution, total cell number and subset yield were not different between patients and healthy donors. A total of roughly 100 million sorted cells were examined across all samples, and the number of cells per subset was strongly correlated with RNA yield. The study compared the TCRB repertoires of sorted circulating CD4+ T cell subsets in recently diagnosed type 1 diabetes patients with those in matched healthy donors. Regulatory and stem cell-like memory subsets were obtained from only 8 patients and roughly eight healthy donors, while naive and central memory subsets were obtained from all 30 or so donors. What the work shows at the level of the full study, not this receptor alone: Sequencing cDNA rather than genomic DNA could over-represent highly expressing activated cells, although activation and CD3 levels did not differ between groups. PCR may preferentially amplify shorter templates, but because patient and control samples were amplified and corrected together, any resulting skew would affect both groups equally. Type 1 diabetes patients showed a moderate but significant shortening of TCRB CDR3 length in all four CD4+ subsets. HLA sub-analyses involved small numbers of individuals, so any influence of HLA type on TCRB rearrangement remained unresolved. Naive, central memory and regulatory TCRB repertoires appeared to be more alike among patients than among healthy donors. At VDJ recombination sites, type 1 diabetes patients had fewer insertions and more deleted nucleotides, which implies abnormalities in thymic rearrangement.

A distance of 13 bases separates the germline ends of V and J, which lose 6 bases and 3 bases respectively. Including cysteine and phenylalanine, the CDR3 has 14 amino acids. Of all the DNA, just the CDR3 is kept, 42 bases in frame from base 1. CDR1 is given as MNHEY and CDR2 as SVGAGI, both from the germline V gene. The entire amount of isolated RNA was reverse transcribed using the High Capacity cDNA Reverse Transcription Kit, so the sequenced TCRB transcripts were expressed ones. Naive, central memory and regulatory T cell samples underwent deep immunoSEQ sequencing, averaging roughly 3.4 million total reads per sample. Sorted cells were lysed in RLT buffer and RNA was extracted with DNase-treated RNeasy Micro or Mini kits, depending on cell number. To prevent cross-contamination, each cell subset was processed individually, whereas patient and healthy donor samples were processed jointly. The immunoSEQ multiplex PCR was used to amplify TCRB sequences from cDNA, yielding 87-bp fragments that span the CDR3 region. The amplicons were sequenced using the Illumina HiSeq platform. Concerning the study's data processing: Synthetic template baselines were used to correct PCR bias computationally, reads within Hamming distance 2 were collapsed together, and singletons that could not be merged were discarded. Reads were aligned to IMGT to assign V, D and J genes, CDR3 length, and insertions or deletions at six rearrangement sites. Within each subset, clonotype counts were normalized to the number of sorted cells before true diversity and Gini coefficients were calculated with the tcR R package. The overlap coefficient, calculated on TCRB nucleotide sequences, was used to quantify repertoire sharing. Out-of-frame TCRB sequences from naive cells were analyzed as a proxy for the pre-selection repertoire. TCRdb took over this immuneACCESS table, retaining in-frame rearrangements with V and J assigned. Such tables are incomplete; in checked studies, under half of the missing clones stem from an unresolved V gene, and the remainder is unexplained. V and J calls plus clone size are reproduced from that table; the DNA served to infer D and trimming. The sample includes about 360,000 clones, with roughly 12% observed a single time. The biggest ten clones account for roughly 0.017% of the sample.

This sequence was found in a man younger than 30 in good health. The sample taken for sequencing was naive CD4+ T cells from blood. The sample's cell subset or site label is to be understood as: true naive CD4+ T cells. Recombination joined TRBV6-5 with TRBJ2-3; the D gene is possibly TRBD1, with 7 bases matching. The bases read TGTGCCAGCAGGGAGGGACAGCATACAGATACGCAGTATTTT. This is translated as CASREGQHTDTQYF.